Below, 11 T cell receptor beta chains from the same sample are listed, as sequenced in a study of blood T cell repertoires in COVID-19. Assay: immunoSEQ multiplex PCR; the TCRdb copy retains only in-frame clones and omits some. The sample contains 80,000 to 100,000 clones, about 78% of which appear only once. Material: peripheral blood. The receptors shown here come from a human donor in a cohort sampled during active COVID-19.

The rearrangement links TRBV4-2 to TRBJ1-1, with D unclear. The CDR3 length is 17 residues. V lost 3 bases, J lost 3 bases, and 20 bases lay in between. Germline loops: CDR1 LGHNA, CDR2 YNFKEQ. CDR3 coding DNA: TGTGCCAGCAGCCACCTAGGGTCCGGGGAGAGGGACACTGAAGCTTTCTTT. Its protein is CASSHLGSGERDTEAFF.

The genes are TRBV27 and TRBJ1-2; a possible D gene is TRBD1 (6 bases). From germline, CDR1 is MNHEY and CDR2 SMNVEV (reference sequence). CDR3 length: 15 amino acids. The V end lost 0 bases, the J end lost 8 bases, and 16 bases lay between the germline ends. CDR3 sequence: CASSLSLGAGGGYTF. In nucleotides, the CDR3 is TGTGCCAGCAGTTTATCCTTGGGGGCTGGAGGCGGCTACACCTTC.

V gene TRBV12-3 or TRBV12-4 combines with J gene TRBJ1-2; D might be TRBD1 (5 bases). The ends were cut back, 3 bases at V and 7 bases at J, with 9 bases in the middle. The CDR3 runs to 12 residues. The CDR3 DNA sequence: TGTGCCAGCAGTTTTGGGGCGTCTGGCTACACCTTC. Residues: CASSFGASGYTF.

The chain recombines TRBV6-5 with TRBJ1-1; weak D call: TRBD1 (5 bases). This CDR3 comprises 13 residues. Germline V gene lookup returns CDR1 MNHEY and CDR2 SVGAGI. Trimming shortened V by 2 bases and J by 8 bases, and 12 bases separated the two germline ends. The CDR3 reads CASSYGRANEAFF. CDR3 sequence (DNA): TGTGCCAGCAGTTACGGCAGGGCGAACGAAGCTTTCTTT.

The chain uses TRBV5-4 and TRBJ2-1; D is uncertain. Germline CDR1 SGHNT, CDR2 YYREEE (reference sequence). The CDR3 loop spans 15 amino acids. V was trimmed by 2 bases and J by 2 bases, leaving 11 bases between them. The CDR3, as DNA: TGTGCCAGCAGCTTCGGAGACTCAACCTACAATGAGCAGTTCTTC. Translating gives CASSFGDSTYNEQFF.

The V call is TRBV2, the J call TRBJ2-3; tentatively, D is TRBD2 (7 bases). Germline CDR1 SNHLY, CDR2 FYNNEI. The CDR3 is made up of 14 amino acids. V was trimmed by 10 bases and J by 0 bases, leaving 14 bases between them. CDR3 residues: CATFAGASTDTQYF. The CDR3 DNA reads TGTGCCACCTTTGCGGGGGCAAGCACAGATACGCAGTATTTT.

The chain is built from TRBV9 and TRBJ2-1; 11 positions agree with TRBD2. Trimming removed 4 bases from V and 7 bases from J; junction bases left unmatched: 4. CDR1 and CDR2 from the germline V gene are SGDLS and YYNGEE. The CDR3 runs 14 residues. The CDR3 sequence: CASSLAGGLNEQFF. The DNA for the CDR3 is TGTGCCAGCAGCTTAGCGGGAGGGCTTAATGAGCAGTTCTTC.

The chain has TRBV7-2 and TRBJ2-5; TRBD1 might be the D (6 bases). The CDR3 runs to 15 residues. The V end was cut by 4 bases, the J end by 4 bases, with 16 bases between. Germline assignment: CDR1 SGHTA and CDR2 FQGNSA. The CDR3 region has the DNA TGTGCCAGCAGCTCCCTCGGGCGAGGGGGAGAGACCCAGTACTTC. Amino acids: CASSSLGRGGETQYF.

The chain is built from TRBV27 and TRBJ2-3; 10 nucleotides line up with TRBD2. J lost 0 bases, V lost 6 bases, and 3 bases had no gene match. Looked up from germline, CDR1 is MNHEY and CDR2 is SMNVEV (reference sequence). This CDR3 is 15 amino acids long. The CDR3 spells CASSQAGGSTDTQYF. The CDR3 nucleotides read TGTGCCAGCAGCCAAGCGGGAGGGAGCACAGATACGCAGTATTTT.

This chain connects TRBV19 to TRBJ1-1; TRBD1 matches 7 bases. From germline, CDR1 is LNHDA and CDR2 SQIVND (reference sequence). This CDR3 is 17 amino acids long. V lost 5 bases, J lost 1 base, and 13 bases stayed unmatched. CDR3 amino acids: CASSPGTAWGWNTEAFF. The CDR3, as DNA: TGTGCCAGTAGTCCCGGGACAGCGTGGGGATGGAACACTGAAGCTTTCTTT.

V and J are TRBV21-1 and TRBJ2-1; TRBD2 reflects the table's D call only, with no check against the DNA. TRBV21-1 is tagged as a pseudogene. This CDR3 region has 15 residues. Written as DNA, the CDR3 is TGTGCCAGCAGCAAGGGAGCGGGAGGGGTTCATGAGCAGTTCTTC. Translating gives CASSKGAGGVHEQFF.